This T cell receptor beta chain was sequenced in a study of blood T cell repertoires in COVID-19. The data were produced by immunoSEQ multiplex PCR, yet TCRdb's version contains in-frame clones alone and is incomplete. The sample contains 50,000 to 60,000 clones, 85% to 90% of which appear only once. V was shortened by 4 bases and J by 6 bases, with 10 bases between the two germline ends. CDR1 is LGHNT, CDR2 FRNRAP, per germline. The CDR3 spans 13 residues. The sequencing sample was made of peripheral blood. This TCR derives from a man older than 75 with active or convalescent COVID-19. This sequence joins TRBV12-5 and TRBJ2-1, with D maybe TRBD1 (6 bases). The CDR3 loop reads CASGSYRVNEQFF. As DNA, the CDR3 is TGTGCTAGTGGTTCATACAGGGTCAATGAGCAGTTCTTC. The full variable domain, completed using reference TRBV12-5 and TRBJ2-1, is DARVTQTPRHKVTEMGQEVTMRCQPILGHNTVFWYRQTMMQGLELLAYFRNRAPLDDSGMPKDRFSAEMPDATLATLKIQPSEPRDSAVYFCASGSYRVNEQFFGPGTRLTVL.